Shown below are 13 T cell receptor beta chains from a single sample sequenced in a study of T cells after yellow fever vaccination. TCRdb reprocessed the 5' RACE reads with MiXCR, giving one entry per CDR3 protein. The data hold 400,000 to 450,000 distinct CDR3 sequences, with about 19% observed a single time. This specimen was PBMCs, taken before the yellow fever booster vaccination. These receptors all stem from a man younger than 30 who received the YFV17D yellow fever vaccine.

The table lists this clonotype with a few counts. The CDR3 sequence is CSARPRTGKEGYTF. CDR3 DNA sequence: TGCAGTGCTAGACCTCGGACAGGGAAGGAGGGCTACACCTTC. The chain joins TRBV20-1 to TRBJ1-2; 8 bases match TRBD1. Germline values: CDR1 DFQATT, CDR2 SNEGSKA (reference sequence). This CDR3 spans 14 amino acids. J gave up 8 bases and V 2 bases, and 10 bases lay outside the gene matches.

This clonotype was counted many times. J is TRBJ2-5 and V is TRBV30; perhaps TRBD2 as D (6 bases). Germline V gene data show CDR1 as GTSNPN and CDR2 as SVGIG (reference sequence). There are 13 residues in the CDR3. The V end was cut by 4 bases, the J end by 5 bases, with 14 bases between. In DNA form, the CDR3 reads TGTGCCTGGACCCCTTTTGGGAGGGAGACCCAGTACTTC. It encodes CAWTPFGRETQYF.

In DNA form, the CDR3 reads TGTGCCAGCAGTCAAGGGACAGGGAGGACGTACGAGCAGTACTTC. Protein product: CASSQGTGRTYEQYF. The gene calls are TRBV27 and TRBJ2-7; 9 nucleotides line up with TRBD1. J lost 4 bases, V lost 5 bases, and 9 bases had no gene match. The germline CDR1 and CDR2 sequences are MNHEY and SMNVEV (reference sequence). CDR3 size: 15 residues.

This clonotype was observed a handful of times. CDR3 bases: TGTGCCAGCCAGGCGGGAGTGGGATCCGAGCAGTACGTC. It encodes CASQAGVGSEQYV. This chain joins TRBV28 and TRBJ2-7, with TRBD2 matching 7 bases. This CDR3 contains 13 residues. V was pared by 8 bases and J by 6 bases, with 10 bases of the junction left unmatched. The germline gives CDR1 MDHEN, CDR2 SYDVKM.

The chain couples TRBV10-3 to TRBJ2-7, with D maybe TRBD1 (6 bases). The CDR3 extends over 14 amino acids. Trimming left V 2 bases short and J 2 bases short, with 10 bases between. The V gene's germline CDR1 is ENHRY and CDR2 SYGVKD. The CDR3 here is CAISETGRPYEQYV. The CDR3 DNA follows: TGTGCCATCAGTGAGACAGGGCGACCCTACGAGCAGTACGTC.

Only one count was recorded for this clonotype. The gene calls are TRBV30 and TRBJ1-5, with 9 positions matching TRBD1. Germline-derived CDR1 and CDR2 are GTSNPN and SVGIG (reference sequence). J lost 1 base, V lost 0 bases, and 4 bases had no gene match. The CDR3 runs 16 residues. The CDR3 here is CAWSVGTGLSNQPQHF. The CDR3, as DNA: TGTGCCTGGAGTGTGGGGACAGGGCTAAGCAATCAGCCCCAGCATTTT.

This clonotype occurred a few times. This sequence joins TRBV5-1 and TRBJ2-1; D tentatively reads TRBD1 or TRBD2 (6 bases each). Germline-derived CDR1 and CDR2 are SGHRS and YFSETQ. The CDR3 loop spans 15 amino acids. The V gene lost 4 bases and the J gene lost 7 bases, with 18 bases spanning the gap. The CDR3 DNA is TGCGCCAGCAGCCTGCTAAGGGGGGTTTATAATGAGCAGTTCTTC. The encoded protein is CASSLLRGVYNEQFF.

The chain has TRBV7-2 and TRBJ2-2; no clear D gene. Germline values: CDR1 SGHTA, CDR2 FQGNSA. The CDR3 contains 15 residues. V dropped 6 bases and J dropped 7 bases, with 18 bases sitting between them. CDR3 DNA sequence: TGTGCCAGCAGACCACGTAGTTCGGATGTCGGGGAGCTGTTTTTT. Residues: CASRPRSSDVGELFF.

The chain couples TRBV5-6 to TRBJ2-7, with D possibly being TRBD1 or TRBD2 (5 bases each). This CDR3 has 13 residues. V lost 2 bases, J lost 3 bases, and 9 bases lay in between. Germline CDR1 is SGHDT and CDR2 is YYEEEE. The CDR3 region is CASSFGTDYEQYF. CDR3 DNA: TGTGCCAGCAGCTTTGGGACGGACTACGAGCAGTACTTC.

CDR3 region: CASSLVMGGQETQYF. The CDR3 DNA reads as TGTGCCAGCAGCTTAGTGATGGGGGGGCAAGAGACCCAGTACTTC. V gene TRBV7-9 combines with J gene TRBJ2-5; TRBD2 matches at 7 bases. The CDR3 loop spans 15 amino acids. Losses at the gene ends were 1 base for V and 2 bases for J; bases not matched to a gene: 4. Germline CDR1 reads SEHNR; CDR2 reads FQNEAQ (reference sequence).

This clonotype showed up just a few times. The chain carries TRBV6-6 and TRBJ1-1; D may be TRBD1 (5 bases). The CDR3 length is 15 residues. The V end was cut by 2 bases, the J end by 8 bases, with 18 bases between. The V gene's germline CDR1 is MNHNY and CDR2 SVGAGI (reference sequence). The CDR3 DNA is TGTGCCAGCAGTTACCGAGCCCAGGGATTCGAGGAAGCTTTCTTT. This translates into CASSYRAQGFEEAFF.

The CDR3 is CASSSDRGPHYEQYV. The CDR3 DNA follows: TGTGCCAGCAGCTCAGACAGGGGGCCCCACTACGAGCAGTACGTC. V and J are TRBV6-6 and TRBJ2-7, with 10 bases lining up with TRBD1. CDR1 and CDR2 (germline): MNHNY, SVGAGI (reference sequence). V was clipped by 6 bases and J by 3 bases; unmatched bases: 8. The CDR3 covers 15 residues.

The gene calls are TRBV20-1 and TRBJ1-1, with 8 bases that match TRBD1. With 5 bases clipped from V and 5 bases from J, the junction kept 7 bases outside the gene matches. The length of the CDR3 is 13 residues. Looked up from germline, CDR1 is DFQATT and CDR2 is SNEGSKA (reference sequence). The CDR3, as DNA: TGCAGTGCTGGTAACAGGGGGGGTACTGAAGCTTTCTTT. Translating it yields CSAGNRGGTEAFF.